A single sample gave rise to the 17 T cell receptor beta chains below, sequenced in a study of shared clonotypes between healthy human individuals. Assay used: immunoSEQ multiplex PCR; TCRdb lists only in-frame clones, some missing. The data show about 490,000 clones, over 70% seen once. Material for sequencing was PBMCs. These receptors all come from a woman in her thirties or forties in good health. Some clones in this sample may be carry-over from other donors' samples.

The CDR3 bases are TGTGCCAGCAGTTTATTGGCCAGGATGAACAATCAGCCCCAGCATTTT. Translated, it gives CASSLLARMNNQPQHF. The chain is built from TRBV28 and TRBJ1-5; D is unresolved. CDR1 and CDR2 (germline): MDHEN, SYDVKM. V was trimmed by 1 base and J by 3 bases, leaving 13 bases between them. The CDR3 sequence is 16 residues long.

The chain joins TRBV30 to TRBJ2-7, with D possibly being TRBD1 (5 bases). This CDR3 contains 11 residues. Trimming took off 4 bases at V and 4 bases at J, with 8 bases between the two ends. Germline lookup yields CDR1 GTSNPN and CDR2 SVGIG (reference sequence). This CDR3 reads CAWKRGYEQYF. Written as DNA, the CDR3 is TGTGCCTGGAAAAGGGGATACGAGCAGTACTTC.

The rearrangement links TRBV28 to TRBJ1-6; D ambiguous. The CDR3 totals 12 residues. Deletions cut 2 bases from V and 9 bases from J, with 5 bases between. Germline loops: CDR1 MDHEN, CDR2 SYDVKM. CDR3 sequence: CASSLGFSPLHF. As DNA, the CDR3 is TGTGCCAGCAGTTTAGGGTTTTCACCCCTCCACTTT.

This sequence joins TRBV29-1 and TRBJ2-5, with no clear D. V shed 4 bases and J shed 0 bases, with 3 bases lying between them. CDR3 length: 11 residues. CDR1 and CDR2 (germline): SQVTM, ANQGSEA. The CDR3 DNA reads as TGCAGCGTTGGGTACCAAGAGACCCAGTACTTC. Translating it yields CSVGYQETQYF.

V and J are TRBV11-2 and TRBJ2-1; perhaps TRBD2 as D (6 bases). The V end lost 1 base, the J end lost 0 bases, and 13 bases lay between the germline ends. Germline V gene lookup returns CDR1 SGHAT and CDR2 FQNNGV. The CDR3 contains 17 residues. The CDR3 reads CASSLGRDSASYNEQFF. The CDR3 coding sequence is TGTGCCAGCAGCTTAGGCCGGGACTCAGCCTCCTACAATGAGCAGTTCTTC.

This clone occurred a few times. This likely came from a read error, as a far larger clone is one base away. Within the sample, other DNA sequences also encode this same CDR3. The chain has TRBV30 and TRBJ1-5; a weak D match, TRBD1 (5 bases). CDR1 and CDR2 (germline): GTSNPN, SVGIG (reference sequence). This CDR3 is 13 amino acids long. CDR3 protein: CAWTRDLNQPQHF. DNA of the CDR3: TGTGCATGGACCCGGGACCTCAATCAGCCCCAGCATTTT.

A remark on this clone: This likely reflects a read error, since a far larger clone is one base away. V gene TRBV10-2 combines with J gene TRBJ2-5; 11 bases match TRBD2. CDR3 length: 16 amino acids. Germline loops: CDR1 WSHSY, CDR2 SAAADI. V lost 4 bases, J lost 7 bases, and 11 bases stayed unmatched. CDR3 amino acids: CASSALLAGEGGTQYF. The CDR3 DNA is TGCGCCAGCAGTGCCCTACTAGCGGGAGAAGGAGGGACCCAGTACTTC.

This clone was seen a single time. The genes are TRBV29-1 and TRBJ2-5; no clear D. The CDR3 spans 11 residues. Germline lookup yields CDR1 SQVTM and CDR2 ANQGSEA. Trimming shortened V by 4 bases and J by 5 bases, and 8 bases separated the two germline ends. The CDR3 DNA is TGCAGCGTTGGACGAAGGGAGACCCAGTACTTC. Its protein product is CSVGRRETQYF.

In its sample, this clone was seen many times. The V gene is TRBV11-2, the J gene TRBJ2-7; D uncertain. CDR1 and CDR2 from the germline V gene are SGHAT and FQNNGV. Trimming removed 5 bases at V and 4 bases at J, with 18 bases between. This CDR3 comprises 15 residues. Here the CDR3 DNA reads TGTGCCAGCAGCCCTCTCCGTGCCCAAACTTACGAGCAGTACTTC. It is translated as CASSPLRAQTYEQYF.

This chain uses TRBV6-6 with TRBJ1-1; D gene unclear. Germline V gives CDR1 MNHNY, CDR2 SVGAGI (reference sequence). The ends were cut back, 7 bases at V and 2 bases at J, with 11 bases in the middle. The CDR3 is 13 residues long. The CDR3: CASNPDGNTEAFF. The CDR3 coding sequence is TGTGCCAGCAATCCGGACGGAAACACTGAAGCTTTCTTT.

In regard to this clone: The junction and the germline gene differ at one end; a read error may be behind it. V gene TRBV10-3 combines with J gene TRBJ1-2; D unresolved. Germline CDR1 is ENHRY and CDR2 is SYGVKD. The CDR3 length is 14 residues. The CDR3 DNA reads as TGTGCCAGCAGTGAGGCAGCTACTCACTATGGCTACACCTTC. Amino acid sequence: CASSEAATHYGYTF.

This sequence joins TRBV6-1 and TRBJ2-1, with 9 bases identical to TRBD2. V was pared by 3 bases and J by 4 bases, with 1 base of the junction left unmatched. The CDR3 contains 14 residues. Germline CDR1 MNHNS, CDR2 SASEGT. The CDR3 DNA is TGTGCCAGCAGTGAGACTAGCGGATACAATGAGCAGTTCTTC. As protein: CASSETSGYNEQFF.

This clone came up once. The chain recombines TRBV7-9 with TRBJ1-4; 9 positions agree with TRBD1. V shed 1 base, J shed 4 bases, and the junction held 4 bases outside the gene matches. Germline V gene sequence: CDR1 SEHNR, CDR2 FQNEAQ (reference sequence). This CDR3 has 16 amino acids. The CDR3 loop is CASSLGGQGSNEKLFF. CDR3 nucleotide sequence: TGTGCCAGCAGCTTAGGAGGACAGGGGAGTAATGAAAAACTGTTTTTT.

A remark on this clone: With only one base between it and a far larger clone, this is likely a read error. The rearrangement joins TRBV11-1 to TRBJ2-7, with D unresolved. V was clipped by 6 bases and J by 3 bases, with 9 bases between them. This CDR3 has 12 amino acids. CDR1 is SGHAT and CDR2 is FQDESV in the germline V gene (reference sequence). CDR3 in DNA: TGTGCCAGCAGGCCGATTTTCTACGAGCAGTACTTC. As protein: CASRPIFYEQYF.

The chain links TRBV19 to TRBJ1-6; D possibly corresponds to TRBD1 (6 bases). This CDR3 region has 14 residues. Germline values: CDR1 LNHDA, CDR2 SQIVND (reference sequence). V gave up 5 bases and J gave up 7 bases, with 12 bases separating them. The CDR3 DNA reads as TGTGCCAGTAGTGCAGGGGAGGAGAATTCACCCCTCCACTTT. Translating gives CASSAGEENSPLHF.

This clone showed up just a few times. V usage is TRBV28 and J usage is TRBJ1-2, with 8 bases aligning to TRBD1. V shed 6 bases, J shed 6 bases, and the junction held 9 bases outside the gene matches. The CDR3 runs 14 residues. CDR1 and CDR2 (germline): MDHEN, SYDVKM. The CDR3 sequence is CASRKPGQVDGYTF. The DNA of the CDR3 is TGTGCCAGCAGGAAGCCGGGACAGGTGGATGGCTACACCTTC.

A single count supports this clone. The J gene is TRBJ2-7, the V gene TRBV27, with 7 positions matching TRBD2. The CDR3 totals 15 residues. Unmatched junction bases numbered 14, after V lost 5 bases and J lost 7 bases. CDR1 MNHEY and CDR2 SMNVEV come from the germline V gene (reference sequence). Here the CDR3 DNA reads TGTGCCAGCAGTCTCCGACTAGCTGCCCCTAGGGAGCAGTACTTC. Translation gives CASSLRLAAPREQYF.